This T cell receptor (beta chain) derives from a study of OX40 agonist ivuxolimab in advanced cancers. Here immunoSEQ multiplex PCR was the method, and the copy in TCRdb shows in-frame clones only, minus some. This sample yields about 50,000 clones, of which approximately 90% are seen a single time; 0.5% to 0.65% belongs to the top ten. The CDR3 sequence is 19 residues long. CDR1 is LNHDA, CDR2 SQIVND, per germline (reference sequence). J gave up 0 bases and V 0 bases, and 10 bases lay outside the gene matches. The clonotype was recovered from an adult with an advanced solid tumor such as melanoma, head and neck, liver or kidney cancer. Here the sequenced sample was CD4+ or CD8+ T cells sorted from blood, taken in a trial of the OX40 agonist ivuxolimab. This sequence joins TRBV19 and TRBJ1-1; 10 bases line up with TRBD1. CDR3 coding DNA: TGTGCCAGTAGTATAGACCCTAGACAGGGGGCAATGGTGAACACTGAAGCTTTCTTT. This translates into CASSIDPRQGAMVNTEAFF.